This T cell receptor (beta chain) was found in a study of graft-versus-host responses after intestinal transplantation. Study context: The recipients all started with anti-thymocyte globulin induction and then took tacrolimus and steroids for 3 to 4 years.

Data came from immunoSEQ multiplex PCR; TCRdb stores just in-frame clones and leaves some out. Among 9,500 to 10,000 clones listed, roughly 79% were seen once. Concerning this clone itself: Its antigen is unidentified.

Lamina propria and intraepithelial lymphocytes were released by processing graft tissue. This CDR3 has 15 residues. The V gene lost 5 bases and the J gene lost 7 bases, with 18 bases spanning the gap. Looked up from germline, CDR1 is SEHNR and CDR2 is FQNEAQ (reference sequence). Findings and limits, study-wide: Peak circulating GvH clone levels tracked with early post-transplant HvG declines. Recipient marrow showed GvH clones, some seen first in ileum or blood.

The chain uses TRBV7-9 and TRBJ1-5, with D possibly TRBD1 on 5 matching bases. Here the sequenced sample was ileum tissue, taken around 440 days after intestinal transplantation. The origin of this receptor is a human patient who received an intestinal transplant, so some T cells may come from the graft donor. The CDR3 reads CASSQAGSSSQPQHF. The CDR3 DNA follows: TGTGCCAGCAGCCAGGCAGGGAGTTCATCCCAGCCCCAGCATTTT.